These T cell receptor beta chains were read from a single sample in a study of shared clonotypes between healthy human individuals. TCRdb's table, derived via immunoSEQ multiplex PCR, lists solely in-frame clones and lacks some. The sample yields some 2,400,000 clones, 90% to 97% seen once. Sequenced material: naive CD4+ T cells sorted from blood. These receptors came from a young man in good health. The CDR3 runs from the conserved cysteine through the conserved F or W. D genes are given only for firm matches. Expanded clones get a size class; other rows say once, few or many, or leave the size out.

DNA	CDR3	V	J	size	D
TGTGCCAGCACCATCGGACTAGCAGGAGAGACCCAGTACTTC	CASTIGLAGETQYF	TRBV6-5	TRBJ2-5	-	TRBD2
TGTGCCAGCAACGAGGACAGGGCCAGCCAGCCCCAGCATTTT	CASNEDRASQPQHF	TRBV2	TRBJ1-5	-	TRBD1
TGCAGCGTTGTTCCAGGTCCTCAAGAGACCCAGTACTTC	CSVVPGPQETQYF	TRBV29-1	TRBJ2-5	-	-
TGTGCCTGGAACGCCGACAACTATGGCTACACCTTC	CAWNADNYGYTF	TRBV30	TRBJ1-2	-	-
TGCGCCAGCAGCTTCGGGGGAGAGGATCAGCCCCAGCATTTT	CASSFGGEDQPQHF	TRBV5-1	TRBJ1-5	few	-
TGTGCCAGCAGCAGGGATAGCAATCAGCCCCAGCATTTT	CASSRDSNQPQHF	TRBV7-9	TRBJ1-5	-	-
TGCGCCAGCAGCTTGCGAGGGGACACTGAAGCTTTCTTT	CASSLRGDTEAFF	TRBV5-1	TRBJ1-1	-	-
TGTGCCAGCAGCTCTGGCGGAATAGCGGGGGGCACAGATACGCAGTATTTT	CASSSGGIAGGTDTQYF	TRBV5-6	TRBJ2-3	-	TRBD2
TGCGCCAGCAGGTGGGGAGCGTCAAGCTCCTACAATGAGCAGTTCTTC	CASRWGASSSYNEQFF	TRBV5-1	TRBJ2-1	-	-
TGCGCCAGCAGCTCGACAGGGTTAGGTGGAAACACCATATATTTT	CASSSTGLGGNTIYF	TRBV5-1	TRBJ1-3	-	TRBD1
TGTGCCAGCAGCTTAGAGGGCAGGGCCGACTCACCCCTCCACTTT	CASSLEGRADSPLHF	TRBV7-2	TRBJ1-6	-	-
TGTGCCAGCTCAGGTCTCGGGAGTAACACAGATACGCAGTATTTT	CASSGLGSNTDTQYF	TRBV18	TRBJ2-3	-	-
TGTGCCAGTAGGAACAGGGAGAATCAGCCCCAGCATTTT	CASRNRENQPQHF	TRBV2	TRBJ1-5	once	-
TGCGCCAGCAGCCCAGTGGGGAACTACGAGCAGTACTTC	CASSPVGNYEQYF	TRBV5-1	TRBJ2-7	-	-
TGTGCCAGCAGTGACGGGCGAAGGACAGGGGCTGAAAAACTGTTTTTT	CASSDGRRTGAEKLFF	TRBV2	TRBJ1-4	-	TRBD1
TGTGCCAGCAGCCCTGGACAGGGGACAGATACGCAGTATTTT	CASSPGQGTDTQYF	TRBV11-3	TRBJ2-3	-	TRBD1
TGCGCCAGCAGCCAATTTCGACAGGCCAATCAGCCCCAGCATTTT	CASSQFRQANQPQHF	TRBV4-1	TRBJ1-5	-	-
TGCGCCAGCAGCTTGGCGGCGGGGACATACAATGAGCAGTTCTTC	CASSLAAGTYNEQFF	TRBV5-1	TRBJ2-1	-	-
TGTGCCATCAGTGAGTCCGACAGGAGCTATGGCTACACCTTC	CAISESDRSYGYTF	TRBV10-3	TRBJ1-2	-	-
TGTGCCAGCAGCGCCGCGGGGGGGCTAGCGGGGATCTACGAGCAGTACTTC	CASSAAGGLAGIYEQYF	TRBV7-2	TRBJ2-7	-	TRBD2
TGTGCCAGCAGCTTGGCCAAACTCCAAGAGACCCAGTACTTC	CASSLAKLQETQYF	TRBV5-6	TRBJ2-5	-	-
TGTGCCAGCTCTCTCGACTCTTTGAACACCGGGGAGCTGTTTTTT	CASSLDSLNTGELFF	TRBV28	TRBJ2-2	-	-
TGTGCCAGCAGTTACAATACACGGGATGGCTACACCTTC	CASSYNTRDGYTF	TRBV6-6	TRBJ1-2	-	-
TGTGCCACTAAGAGGTCGGGGACAGACTACGAGCAGTACTTC	CATKRSGTDYEQYF	TRBV19	TRBJ2-7	once	TRBD1
TGTGCCAGCTCAACAGGGTACCCCAACGAGCAGTACTTC	CASSTGYPNEQYF	TRBV18	TRBJ2-7	-	-
TGTGCCAGCAGTCCCCGACAGGGGCTGATCAACAATGAAAAACTGTTTTTT	CASSPRQGLINNEKLFF	TRBV28	TRBJ1-4	-	TRBD1
TGCGCCAGCAGCCAATTCGCAGGTCTGAGCACAGATACGCAGTATTTT	CASSQFAGLSTDTQYF	TRBV4-1	TRBJ2-3	-	-
TGCGCCAGCAGCCTAGGACAGGGGGCGAACAATGAGCAGTTCTTC	CASSLGQGANNEQFF	TRBV5-1	TRBJ2-1	-	TRBD1
TGTGCCAGCAGTGGATCGGGACAGGGTAATTCACCCCTCCACTTT	CASSGSGQGNSPLHF	TRBV2	TRBJ1-6	-	TRBD1